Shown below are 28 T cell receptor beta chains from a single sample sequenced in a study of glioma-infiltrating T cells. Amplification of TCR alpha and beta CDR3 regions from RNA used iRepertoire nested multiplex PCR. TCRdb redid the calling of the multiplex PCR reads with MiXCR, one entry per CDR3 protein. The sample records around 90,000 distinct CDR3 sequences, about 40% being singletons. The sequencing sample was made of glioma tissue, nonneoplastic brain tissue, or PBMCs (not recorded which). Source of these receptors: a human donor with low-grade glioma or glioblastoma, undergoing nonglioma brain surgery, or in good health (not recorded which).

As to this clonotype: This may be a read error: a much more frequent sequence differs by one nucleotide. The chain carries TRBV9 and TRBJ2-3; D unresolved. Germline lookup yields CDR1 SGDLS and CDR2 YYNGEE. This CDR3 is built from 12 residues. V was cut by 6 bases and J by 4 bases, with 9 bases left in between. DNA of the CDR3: TGTGCCAGCATCGTCGGTCCAGATACGCAGTATTTT. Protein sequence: CASIVGPDTQYF.

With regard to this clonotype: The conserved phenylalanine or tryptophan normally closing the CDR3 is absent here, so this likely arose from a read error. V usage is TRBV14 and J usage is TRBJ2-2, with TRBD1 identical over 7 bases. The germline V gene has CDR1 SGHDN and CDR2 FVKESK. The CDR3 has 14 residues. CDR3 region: CVSSQRTGTGELFS. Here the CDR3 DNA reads TGTGTCAGCAGCCAGAGGACAGGCACCGGGGAGCTGTTTTCT.

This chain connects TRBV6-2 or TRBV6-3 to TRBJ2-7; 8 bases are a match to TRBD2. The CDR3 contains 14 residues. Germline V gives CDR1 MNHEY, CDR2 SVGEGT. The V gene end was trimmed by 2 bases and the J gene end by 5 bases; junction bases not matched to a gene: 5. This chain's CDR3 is CASSYVREVNEQYF. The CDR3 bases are TGTGCCAGCAGTTACGTGCGGGAGGTAAACGAGCAGTACTTC.

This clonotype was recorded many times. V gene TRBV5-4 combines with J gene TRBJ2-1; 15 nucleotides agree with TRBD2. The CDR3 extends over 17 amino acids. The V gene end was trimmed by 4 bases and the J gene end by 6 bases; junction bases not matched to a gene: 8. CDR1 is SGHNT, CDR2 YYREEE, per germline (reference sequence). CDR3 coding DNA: TGTGCCAGCAGCCTGGGACTAGCGGGAGGAGTGCTCAATGAGCAGTTCTTC. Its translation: CASSLGLAGGVLNEQFF. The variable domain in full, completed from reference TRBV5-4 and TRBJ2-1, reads ETGVTQSPTHLIKTRGQQVTLRCSSQSGHNTVSWYQQALGQGPQFIFQYYREEENGRGNFPPRFSGLQFPNYSSELNVNALELDDSALYLCASSLGLAGGVLNEQFFGPGTRLTVL.

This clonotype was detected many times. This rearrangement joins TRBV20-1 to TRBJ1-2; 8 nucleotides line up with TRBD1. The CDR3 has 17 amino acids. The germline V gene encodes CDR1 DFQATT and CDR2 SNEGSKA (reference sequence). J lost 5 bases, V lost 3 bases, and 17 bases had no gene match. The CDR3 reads CSASLEAGQDLAYGYTF. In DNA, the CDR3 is TGCAGTGCTAGTCTCGAGGCGGGACAGGACTTGGCTTATGGCTACACCTTC.

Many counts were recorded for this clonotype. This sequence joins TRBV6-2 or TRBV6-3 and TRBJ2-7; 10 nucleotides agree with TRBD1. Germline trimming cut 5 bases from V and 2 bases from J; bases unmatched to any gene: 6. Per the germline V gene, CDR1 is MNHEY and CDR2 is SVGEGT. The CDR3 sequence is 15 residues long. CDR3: CASSRRDRGTYEQYF. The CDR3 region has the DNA TGTGCCAGCAGTCGCCGGGACAGGGGAACCTACGAGCAGTACTTC.

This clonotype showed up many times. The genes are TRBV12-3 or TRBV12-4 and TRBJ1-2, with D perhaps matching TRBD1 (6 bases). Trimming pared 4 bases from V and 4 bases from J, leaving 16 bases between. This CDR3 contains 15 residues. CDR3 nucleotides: TGTGCCAGCAGTTCCTACAGGGACCGCGGCTATGGCTACACCTTC. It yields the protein CASSSYRDRGYGYTF.

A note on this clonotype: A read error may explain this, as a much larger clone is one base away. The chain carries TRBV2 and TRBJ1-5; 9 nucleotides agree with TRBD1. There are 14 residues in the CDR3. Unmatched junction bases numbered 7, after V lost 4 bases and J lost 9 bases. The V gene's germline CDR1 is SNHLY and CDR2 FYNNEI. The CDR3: CASSAQGARGPQHF. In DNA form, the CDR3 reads TGTGCCAGCAGTGCACAGGGGGCCAGGGGGCCCCAGCATTTT. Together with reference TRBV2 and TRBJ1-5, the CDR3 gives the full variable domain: EPEVTQTPSHQVTQMGQEVILRCVPISNHLYFYWYRQILGQKVEFLVSFYNNEISEKSEIFDDQFSVERPDGSNFTLKIRSTKLEDSAMYFCASSAQGARGPQHFGDGTRLSIL.

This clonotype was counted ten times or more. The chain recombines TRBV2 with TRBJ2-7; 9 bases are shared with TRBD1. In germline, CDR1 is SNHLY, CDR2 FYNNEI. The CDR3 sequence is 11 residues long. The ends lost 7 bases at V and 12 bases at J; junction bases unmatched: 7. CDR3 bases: TGTGCCAGCACCCGATGGACAGGGGTGTACTTC. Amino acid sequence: CASTRWTGVYF.

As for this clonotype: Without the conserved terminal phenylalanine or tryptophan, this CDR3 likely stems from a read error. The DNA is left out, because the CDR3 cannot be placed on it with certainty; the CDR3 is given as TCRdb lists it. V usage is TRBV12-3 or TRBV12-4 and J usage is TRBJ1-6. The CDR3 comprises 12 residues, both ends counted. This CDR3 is CASSLGSSPLHS.

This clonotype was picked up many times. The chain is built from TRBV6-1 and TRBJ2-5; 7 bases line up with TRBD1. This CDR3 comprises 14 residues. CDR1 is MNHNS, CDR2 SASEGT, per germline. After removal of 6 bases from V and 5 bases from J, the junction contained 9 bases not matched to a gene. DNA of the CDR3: TGTGCCAGCAGGGACAGGCCTACGGCGGAGACCCAGTACTTC. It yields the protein CASRDRPTAETQYF.

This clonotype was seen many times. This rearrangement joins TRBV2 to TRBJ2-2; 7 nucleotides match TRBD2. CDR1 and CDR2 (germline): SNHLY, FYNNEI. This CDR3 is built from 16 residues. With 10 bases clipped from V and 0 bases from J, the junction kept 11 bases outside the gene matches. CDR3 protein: CATKPPGLPNTGELFF. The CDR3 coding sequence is TGTGCCACCAAGCCCCCGGGACTACCGAACACCGGGGAGCTGTTTTTT.

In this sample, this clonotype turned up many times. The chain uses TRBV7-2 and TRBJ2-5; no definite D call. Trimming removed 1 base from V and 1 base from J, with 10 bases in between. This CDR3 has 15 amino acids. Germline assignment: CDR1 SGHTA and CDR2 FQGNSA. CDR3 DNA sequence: TGTGCCAGCAGCTTAGGGGCCCGGCTCCAAGAGACCCAGTACTTC. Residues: CASSLGARLQETQYF.

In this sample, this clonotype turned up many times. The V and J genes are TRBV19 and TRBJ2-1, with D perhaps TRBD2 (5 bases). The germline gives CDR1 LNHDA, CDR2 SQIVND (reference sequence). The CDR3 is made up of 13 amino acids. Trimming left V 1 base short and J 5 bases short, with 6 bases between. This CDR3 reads CASSIVRDNEQFF. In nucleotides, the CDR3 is TGTGCCAGTAGTATAGTGCGGGACAATGAGCAGTTCTTC.

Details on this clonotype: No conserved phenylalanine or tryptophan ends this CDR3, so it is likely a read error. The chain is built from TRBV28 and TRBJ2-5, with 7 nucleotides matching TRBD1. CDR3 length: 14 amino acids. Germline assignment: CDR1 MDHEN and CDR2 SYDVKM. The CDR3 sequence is CASSGDREGENQYS. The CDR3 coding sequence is TGTGCCAGCAGTGGCGACAGGGAAGGGGAGAACCAGTACTCC.

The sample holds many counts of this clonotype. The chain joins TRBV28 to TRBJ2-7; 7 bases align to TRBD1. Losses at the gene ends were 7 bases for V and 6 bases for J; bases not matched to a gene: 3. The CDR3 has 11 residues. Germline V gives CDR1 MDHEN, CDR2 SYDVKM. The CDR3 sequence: CASMGQLEQYF. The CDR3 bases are TGTGCCAGCATGGGACAGCTCGAGCAGTACTTC.

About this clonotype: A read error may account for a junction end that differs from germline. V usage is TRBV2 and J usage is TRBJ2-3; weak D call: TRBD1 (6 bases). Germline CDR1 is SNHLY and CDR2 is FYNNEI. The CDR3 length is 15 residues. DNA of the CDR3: TGTGCCAGCAGGGACAGTGGGCTCCGCACAGGTACGCAGTATTTT. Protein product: CASRDSGLRTGTQYF.

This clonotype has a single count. Here the CDR3 DNA reads TGTGCCAGCAAACTAGCGGGGGAGACAGATACGCAGTATTTT. Amino acid sequence: CASKLAGETDTQYF. This chain connects TRBV6-1 to TRBJ2-3, with 11 bases matching TRBD2. The CDR3 loop spans 14 amino acids. Germline lookup yields CDR1 MNHNS and CDR2 SASEGT. Germline trimming cut 7 bases from V and 3 bases from J; bases unmatched to any gene: 3.

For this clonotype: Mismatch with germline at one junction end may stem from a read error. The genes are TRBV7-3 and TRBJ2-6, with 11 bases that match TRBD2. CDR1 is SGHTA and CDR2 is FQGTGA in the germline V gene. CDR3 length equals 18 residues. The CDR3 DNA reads TGTGCCAGCAGCTTGGCTAGCGGGAGGTACGAAGGGGCCAACGTCGTGACTTTC. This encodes CASSLASGRYEGANVVTF.

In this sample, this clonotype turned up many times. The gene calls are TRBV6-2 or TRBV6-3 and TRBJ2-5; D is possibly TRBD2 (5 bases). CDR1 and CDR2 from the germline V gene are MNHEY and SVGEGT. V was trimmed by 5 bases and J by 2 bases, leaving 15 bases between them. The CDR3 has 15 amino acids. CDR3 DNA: TGTGCCAGCAGTCGCCCGACCCCGGGACAAGAGACCCAGTACTTC. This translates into CASSRPTPGQETQYF.

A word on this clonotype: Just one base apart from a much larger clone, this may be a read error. The CDR3 DNA reads as TGTGCCAGTAGTATAGGGGGGGCAGGGGGCACTGAAGCTTTCTTT. Residues: CASSIGGAGGTEAFF. This chain joins TRBV19 and TRBJ1-1; TRBD1 matches at 7 bases. The CDR3 length is 15 residues. V shed 1 base, J shed 4 bases, and the junction held 6 bases outside the gene matches. Germline lookup yields CDR1 LNHDA and CDR2 SQIVND (reference sequence).

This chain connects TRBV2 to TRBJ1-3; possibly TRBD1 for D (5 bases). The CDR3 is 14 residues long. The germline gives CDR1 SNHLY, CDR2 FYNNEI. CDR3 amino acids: CVSNWAGSGNTIYF. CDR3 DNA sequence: TGTGTTAGCAATTGGGCAGGGTCCGGAAACACCATATATTTT.

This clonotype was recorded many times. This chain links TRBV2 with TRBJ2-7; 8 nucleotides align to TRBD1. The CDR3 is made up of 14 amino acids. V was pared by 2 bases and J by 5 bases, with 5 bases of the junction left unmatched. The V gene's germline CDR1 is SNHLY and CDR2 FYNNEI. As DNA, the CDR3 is TGTGCCAGCAGTGAATCCCAGGGGGCCCACGAGCAGTACTTC. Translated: CASSESQGAHEQYF.

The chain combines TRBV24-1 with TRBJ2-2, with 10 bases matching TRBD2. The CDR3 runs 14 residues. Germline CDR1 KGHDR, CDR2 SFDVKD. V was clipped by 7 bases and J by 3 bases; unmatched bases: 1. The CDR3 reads CATRTSGDTGELFF. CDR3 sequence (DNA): TGTGCCACCAGAACTAGCGGGGACACCGGGGAGCTGTTTTTT.

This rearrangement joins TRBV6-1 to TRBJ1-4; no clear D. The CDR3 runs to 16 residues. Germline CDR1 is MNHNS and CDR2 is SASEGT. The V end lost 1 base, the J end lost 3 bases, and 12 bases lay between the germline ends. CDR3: CASSEVPSSANEKLFF. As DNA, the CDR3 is TGTGCCAGCAGTGAAGTCCCCTCCTCAGCTAATGAAAAACTGTTTTTT.

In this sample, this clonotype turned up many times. CDR3 sequence: CASSLDSLSSGNTIYF. Here the CDR3 DNA reads TGTGCCAGCAGCTTGGACAGCTTAAGCTCTGGAAACACCATATATTTT. This sequence joins TRBV7-9 and TRBJ1-3; maybe TRBD1 (6 bases). This CDR3 has 16 amino acids. Trimming shortened V by 3 bases and J by 0 bases, and 12 bases separated the two germline ends. CDR1 SEHNR and CDR2 FQNEAQ come from the germline V gene (reference sequence).

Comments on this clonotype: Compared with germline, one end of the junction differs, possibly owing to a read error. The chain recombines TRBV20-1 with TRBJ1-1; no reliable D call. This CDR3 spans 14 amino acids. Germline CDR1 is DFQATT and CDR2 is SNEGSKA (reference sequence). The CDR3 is CSARAGTANTEGFF. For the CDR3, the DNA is TGCAGTGCTAGAGCCGGTACGGCGAACACTGAAGGTTTCTTT.

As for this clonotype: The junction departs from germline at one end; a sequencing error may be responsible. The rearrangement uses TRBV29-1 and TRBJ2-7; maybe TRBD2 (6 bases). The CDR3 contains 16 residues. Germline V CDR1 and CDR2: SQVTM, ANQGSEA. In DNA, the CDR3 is TGCAGTGCTAGCGCCAAGGGGCCAGGGCCCTCCTACGAGCAGCATTTC. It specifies CSASAKGPGPSYEQHF.